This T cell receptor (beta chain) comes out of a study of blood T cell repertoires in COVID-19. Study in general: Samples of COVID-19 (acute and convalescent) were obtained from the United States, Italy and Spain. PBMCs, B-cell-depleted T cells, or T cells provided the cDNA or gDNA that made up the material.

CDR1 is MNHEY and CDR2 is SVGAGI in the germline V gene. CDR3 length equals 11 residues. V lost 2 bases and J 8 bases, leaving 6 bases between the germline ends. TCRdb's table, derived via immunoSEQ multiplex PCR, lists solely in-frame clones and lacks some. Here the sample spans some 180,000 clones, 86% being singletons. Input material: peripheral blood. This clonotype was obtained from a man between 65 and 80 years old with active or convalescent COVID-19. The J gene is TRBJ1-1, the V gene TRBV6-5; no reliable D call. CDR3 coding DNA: TGTGCCAGCAGTTACGGCCAGGAAGCTTTCTTT. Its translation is CASSYGQEAFF.